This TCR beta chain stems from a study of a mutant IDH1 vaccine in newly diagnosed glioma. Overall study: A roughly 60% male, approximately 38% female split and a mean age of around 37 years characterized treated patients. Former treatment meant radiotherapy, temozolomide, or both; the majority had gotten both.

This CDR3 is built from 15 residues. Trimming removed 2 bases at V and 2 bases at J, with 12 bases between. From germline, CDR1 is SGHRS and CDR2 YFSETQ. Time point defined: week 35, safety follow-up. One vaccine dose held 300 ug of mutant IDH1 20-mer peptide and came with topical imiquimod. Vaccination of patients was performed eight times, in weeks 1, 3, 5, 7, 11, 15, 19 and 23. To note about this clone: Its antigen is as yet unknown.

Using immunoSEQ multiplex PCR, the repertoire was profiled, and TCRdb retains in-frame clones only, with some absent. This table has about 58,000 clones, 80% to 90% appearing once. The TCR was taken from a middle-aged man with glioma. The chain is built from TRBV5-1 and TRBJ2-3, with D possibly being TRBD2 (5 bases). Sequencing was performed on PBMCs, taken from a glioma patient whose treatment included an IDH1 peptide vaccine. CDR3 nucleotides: TGCGCCAGCAGCTTACGAGGGCTACCCACAGATACGCAGTATTTT. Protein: CASSLRGLPTDTQYF.